This entry lists 5 T cell receptor beta chains sequenced from one sample in a study of T cell repertoires in ileal Crohn's disease. Clones were read by immunoSEQ multiplex PCR, and TCRdb kept only the in-frame ones, dropping some. The sample has under 9,000 clones, roughly 74% seen once. Source material: ileal tissue. These receptors came from an adult with Crohn's disease.

This clone is categorized as medium-sized (0.01 to 0.1%). DNA of the CDR3: TGTGCCAGCAGTTACACAGGGGTAGACTATGGCTACACCTTC. Its protein is CASSYTGVDYGYTF. The J gene is TRBJ1-2, the V gene TRBV6-6; 7 bases match TRBD1. The V and J ends lost 2 bases and 3 bases, in that order; junction bases with no gene match: 3. Germline V gene lookup returns CDR1 MNHNY and CDR2 SVGAGI (reference sequence). The CDR3 has 14 amino acids.

The chain carries TRBV7-9 and TRBJ1-2, with 7 bases matching TRBD1. CDR1 SEHNR and CDR2 FQNEAQ come from the germline V gene (reference sequence). V dropped 2 bases and J dropped 3; count of bases not matched to a gene: 9. This CDR3 contains 16 residues. CDR3 in DNA: TGTGCCAGCAGCTTATTATCCGTCAGGGGGGACTATGGCTACACCTTC. Amino acid sequence: CASSLLSVRGDYGYTF.

This clone came up a few times. The chain links TRBV27 to TRBJ2-1; TRBD1 aligns across 8 bases. The CDR3 is 15 amino acids. Germline CDR1 reads MNHEY; CDR2 reads SMNVEV (reference sequence). The junction had 2 bases not matched to a gene; V was cut back by 3 bases and J by 1 base. CDR3: CASSFGTGSYNEQFF. CDR3 DNA: TGTGCCAGCAGTTTCGGGACAGGTTCCTACAATGAGCAGTTCTTC.

CDR3 in DNA: TGTGCCAGCAGCTTAGCGGCAGGGGGCGCCTATGGCTACACCTTC. Translating gives CASSLAAGGAYGYTF. This chain links TRBV7-9 with TRBJ1-2, with 8 bases that match TRBD1. From germline, CDR1 is SEHNR and CDR2 FQNEAQ (reference sequence). The CDR3 length is 15 residues. V was pared by 0 bases and J by 4 bases, with 4 bases of the junction left unmatched.

The genes are TRBV27 and TRBJ2-7; TRBD1 aligns across 11 bases. The ends lost 6 bases at V and 6 bases at J; junction bases unmatched: 7. Looked up from germline, CDR1 is MNHEY and CDR2 is SMNVEV (reference sequence). The CDR3 extends over 14 amino acids. The CDR3 sequence: CASRLAGQGAEQYF. The CDR3 DNA follows: TGTGCCAGCAGGTTGGCTGGACAGGGGGCCGAGCAGTACTTC.